These T cell receptor beta chains were read from a single sample in a study of beta chain features in type 1 diabetes. Produced via immunoSEQ multiplex PCR; TCRdb's table is partial and in-frame only. The profile shows 300,000 to 400,000 clones, roughly 8% of them singletons. The sequenced material came from central memory CD4+ T cells from blood. The origin of the receptors is a woman between 18 and 29 years old in good health. Each CDR3 is given with its conserved first and last residue. D genes are given only for firm matches. Rows may omit the clone size; those that give it use once, few, many or a size class.

j_call,d_call,clone_size,cdr3_length,v_call,cdr3_aa,cdr3_nt
TRBJ1-2,NA,many,13,TRBV12-5,CASGLEGTYGYTF,TGTGCTAGTGGTTTGGAGGGGACCTATGGCTACACCTTC
TRBJ2-5,NA,few,16,TRBV5-4,CASSHVLASGQETQYF,TGTGCCAGCAGCCACGTTCTGGCGTCGGGTCAAGAGACCCAGTACTTC
TRBJ2-6,TRBD1,few,16,TRBV5-4,CASSPGDRAGANVLTF,TGTGCCAGCAGCCCCGGGGACAGGGCTGGGGCCAACGTCCTGACTTTC
TRBJ1-2,TRBD1,few,14,TRBV5-1,CASTEAGGSYGYTF,TGCGCCAGCACGGAGGCAGGGGGAAGCTATGGCTACACCTTC
TRBJ2-5,NA,few,15,TRBV11-1,CASSLDRWWQETQYF,TGTGCCAGCAGCTTAGATAGGTGGTGGCAAGAGACCCAGTACTTC
TRBJ2-7,TRBD1,NA,16,TRBV5-1,CASSVVPGTGVNEQYF,TGCGCCAGCAGCGTAGTCCCCGGGACAGGGGTGAACGAGCAGTACTTC
TRBJ2-7,NA,few,9,TRBV30,CAWSCEQYF,TGTGCCTGGAGTTGCGAGCAGTACTTC
TRBJ2-3,TRBD2,NA,16,TRBV29-1,CSVGHSGSAVADTQYF,TGCAGCGTCGGACATAGCGGGAGCGCGGTAGCAGATACGCAGTATTTT
TRBJ2-3,NA,few,12,TRBV7-2,CASTQYYRWQYF,TGTGCCAGCACCCAGTACTACCGTTGGCAGTATTTT
TRBJ2-6,NA,NA,17,TRBV4-1,CASSQTGTRSGANVLTF,TGCGCCAGCAGCCAAACCGGGACGCGCTCTGGGGCCAACGTCCTGACTTTC
TRBJ2-1,NA,few,17,TRBV13,CASSLGHVTGGHNEQFF,TGTGCCAGCAGCTTAGGCCATGTGACCGGAGGCCACAATGAGCAGTTCTTC
TRBJ2-1,NA,NA,15,TRBV5-4,CASSSTGPGGNEQFF,TGTGCCAGCAGCTCAACAGGACCCGGCGGGAATGAGCAGTTCTTC
TRBJ2-1,NA,NA,15,TRBV4-2,CASSREESSYNEQFF,TGTGCCAGCAGCCGGGAGGAGAGCTCCTACAATGAGCAGTTCTTC
TRBJ1-4,NA,NA,15,TRBV18,CASSPRTSTNEKLFF,TGTGCCAGCTCACCACGAACGTCAACTAATGAAAAACTGTTTTTT
TRBJ2-5,TRBD1,few,15,TRBV5-1,CASRVGQGVQETQYF,TGCGCCAGCAGAGTGGGGCAGGGGGTTCAAGAGACCCAGTACTTC
TRBJ1-1,NA,many,12,TRBV28,CASSLGVSEAFF,TGTGCCAGCAGTTTAGGGGTTAGTGAAGCTTTCTTT
TRBJ2-2,NA,NA,17,TRBV7-9,CASSLRAGVTNTGELFF,TGTGCCAGCAGCTTACGCGCAGGGGTAACGAACACCGGGGAGCTGTTTTTT
TRBJ1-2,TRBD1,many,16,TRBV28,CASSLWEGGSNYGYTF,TGTGCCAGCAGTTTATGGGAAGGGGGCAGTAACTATGGCTACACCTTC
TRBJ1-4,NA,NA,14,TRBV4-2,CASSSQGTNEKLFF,TGTGCCAGCAGCTCACAGGGAACTAATGAAAAACTGTTTTTT
TRBJ1-5,NA,few,12,TRBV28,CASSLTDQPQHF,TGTGCCAGCAGTTTGACCGATCAGCCCCAGCATTTT
TRBJ1-4,NA,NA,11,TRBV19,CASNIGEKLFF,TGTGCCAGCAATATAGGGGAAAAACTGTTTTTT
TRBJ2-7,NA,NA,14,TRBV7-2,CASSSFLRSGEQYF,TGTGCCAGCAGCTCCTTTTTGAGAAGCGGCGAGCAGTACTTC
TRBJ2-7,NA,many,13,TRBV11-2,CASSQSRGHEQYF,TGTGCCAGCAGTCAATCCAGAGGGCACGAGCAGTACTTC
TRBJ1-2,NA,few,16,TRBV11-2,CASSLQSGPRNYGYTF,TGTGCCAGCAGCTTACAATCTGGACCGCGGAACTATGGCTACACCTTC
TRBJ2-5,TRBD1,NA,14,TRBV7-2,CASSRTGNQETQYF,TGTGCCAGCAGCAGGACAGGGAACCAAGAGACCCAGTACTTC
TRBJ2-1,NA,few,9,TRBV6-1,CASKQEQFF,TGTGCCAGCAAACAGGAGCAGTTCTTC
TRBJ2-1,TRBD2,few,17,TRBV7-2,CASSRFSGRLDDNEQFF,TGTGCCAGCAGCCGTTTTAGCGGGAGGTTAGACGACAATGAGCAGTTCTTC
TRBJ2-7,NA,NA,16,TRBV15,CATSRVLGTGSYEQYF,TGTGCCACCAGCAGAGTTTTAGGGACGGGATCCTACGAGCAGTACTTC
TRBJ2-5,NA,few,13,TRBV4-2,CASSRTDQETQYF,TGTGCCAGCAGCCGGACAGATCAAGAGACCCAGTACTTC
TRBJ2-2,NA,NA,15,TRBV9,CASSSNPQRDGELFF,TGTGCCAGCAGCTCAAACCCACAGAGGGACGGGGAGCTGTTTTTT
TRBJ2-4,NA,many,16,TRBV5-6,CASTKPGGGAKNIQYF,TGTGCCAGCACCAAACCCGGAGGTGGGGCCAAAAACATTCAGTACTTC
TRBJ2-1,NA,few,14,TRBV27,CASSLLNTGSEQFF,TGTGCCAGCAGTTTATTGAATACAGGGAGCGAGCAGTTCTTC
TRBJ2-1,NA,few,12,TRBV29-1,CSVAGRGSEQFF,TGCAGCGTTGCCGGGAGAGGCAGTGAGCAGTTCTTC
TRBJ1-1,NA,NA,12,TRBV6-6,CASSYRDTEAFF,TGTGCCAGCAGTTACAGGGACACTGAAGCTTTCTTT
TRBJ2-3,NA,many,13,TRBV11-2,CASSRGRTDTQYF,TGTGCCAGCAGCCGGGGGAGGACAGATACGCAGTATTTT
TRBJ2-7,NA,NA,16,TRBV7-7,CASSPLTTSGNYEQYF,TGTGCTAGCAGCCCCCTCACGACTAGTGGTAATTACGAGCAGTACTTC
TRBJ2-7,NA,many,10,TRBV27,CASGHYEQYF,TGTGCCAGCGGGCACTACGAGCAGTACTTC
TRBJ2-7,NA,many,14,TRBV5-5,CASSPDRFVYEQYF,TGTGCCAGCAGCCCTGACAGGTTCGTCTACGAGCAGTACTTC
TRBJ2-3,NA,NA,12,TRBV6-1,CASTGSTDTQYF,TGTGCCAGCACAGGTAGCACAGATACGCAGTATTTT
TRBJ1-1,NA,few,12,TRBV6-6,CASSSRDRGAFF,TGTGCCAGCAGTTCCAGGGATCGAGGAGCTTTCTTT
TRBJ2-1,TRBD1,few,16,TRBV7-2,CASSPWTGTGNNEQFF,TGTGCCAGCAGTCCTTGGACCGGGACAGGGAACAATGAGCAGTTCTTC
TRBJ2-1,NA,few,15,TRBV18,CASSPQIDGTGEQFF,TGTGCCAGCTCACCACAGATTGACGGGACCGGTGAGCAGTTCTTC
TRBJ2-1,NA,NA,18,TRBV5-1,CASSLEFRWGQGYNEQFF,TGCGCCAGCAGCTTAGAGTTTAGATGGGGCCAGGGATACAATGAGCAGTTCTTC
TRBJ1-5,NA,few,13,TRBV2,CASMLGRNQPQHF,TGTGCCAGCATGTTGGGCAGAAATCAGCCCCAGCATTTT
TRBJ2-7,NA,NA,15,TRBV27,CASSLGQFHGYEQYF,TGTGCCAGCAGTTTAGGACAGTTTCACGGCTACGAGCAGTACTTC
TRBJ1-4,NA,few,14,TRBV4-3,CASSQGRVAEKLFF,TGCGCCAGCAGCCAAGGCAGGGTTGCCGAAAAACTGTTTTTT
TRBJ1-4,NA,NA,15,TRBV7-9,CASSTHTSTNEKLFF,TGTGCCAGCAGCACCCACACTTCAACTAATGAAAAACTGTTTTTT
TRBJ2-3,NA,NA,11,TRBV6-1,CAGSSLAMQYF,TGTGCCGGATCGAGCCTAGCGATGCAGTATTTT
TRBJ2-4,TRBD1,NA,13,TRBV28,CASSPGQLNIQYF,TGTGCCAGCAGTCCGGGACAGCTAAACATTCAGTACTTC
TRBJ2-6,NA,NA,17,TRBV10-3,CAISEANGGSGANVLTF,TGTGCCATCAGTGAGGCCAACGGGGGCTCTGGGGCCAACGTCCTGACTTTC
TRBJ2-5,TRBD1,NA,14,TRBV5-1,CASSIGQGKETQYF,TGCGCCAGCAGTATCGGACAGGGGAAAGAGACCCAGTACTTC
TRBJ1-3,NA,NA,16,TRBV7-9,CASSLLSQGQGNTIYF,TGTGCCAGCAGCTTACTATCCCAGGGGCAAGGAAACACCATATATTTT
TRBJ1-2,TRBD1,few,12,TRBV5-6,CASSETGYGYTF,TGTGCCAGCAGCGAGACAGGGTACGGCTACACCTTC
TRBJ2-5,TRBD2,few,15,TRBV4-3,CASSQGLAGEETQYF,TGCGCCAGCAGCCAAGGACTAGCGGGAGAAGAGACCCAGTACTTC
TRBJ2-7,TRBD1,NA,15,TRBV10-3,CAITPGQGRNYEQYF,TGTGCCATCACCCCTGGACAGGGGAGAAACTACGAGCAGTACTTC
TRBJ2-5,NA,few,14,TRBV4-1,CASSRSREQETQYF,TGCGCCAGCAGCCGAAGCAGGGAACAAGAGACCCAGTACTTC
TRBJ2-5,NA,few,12,TRBV6-5,CASSYGPETQYF,TGTGCCAGCAGTTACGGCCCAGAGACCCAGTACTTC
TRBJ1-1,TRBD1,NA,20,TRBV27,CATLREPAGSGGITGAGAFF,TGTGCCACCCTACGGGAACCTGCGGGATCTGGCGGGATAACAGGGGCTGGAGCTTTCTTT